The 5 T cell receptor beta chains below all came from one sample that was sequenced in a study of T cell responses to AZD1222 COVID-19 vaccine. Generated by immunoSEQ multiplex PCR, the TCRdb table keeps only in-frame clones and is missing some. The sample holds about 160,000 clones; roughly nine tenths are singletons and the top ten take around 6.9%. The input for sequencing was peripheral blood, taken on day 0 of AZD1222 vaccination. These receptors were taken from an adult in good health.

This clone came up once. The V call is TRBV12-3 or TRBV12-4, the J call TRBJ2-2, with D unresolved. V lost 4 bases, J lost 6 bases, and 0 bases lay in between. The CDR3 consists of 10 residues. CDR3 region: CASSSGELFF. The DNA for the CDR3 is TGTGCCAGCAGTTCCGGGGAGCTGTTTTTT.

This clone has just one count. V gene TRBV6-5 combines with J gene TRBJ2-5, with D perhaps given as TRBD1 or TRBD2 (5 bases each). The length of the CDR3 is 14 residues. The V end was cut by 9 bases, the J end by 0 bases, with 14 bases between. The V gene's germline CDR1 is MNHEY and CDR2 SVGAGI. As DNA, the CDR3 is TGTGCCAGGAGGGACGGACACAACCAAGAGACCCAGTACTTC. The encoded protein is CARRDGHNQETQYF.

The rearrangement joins TRBV28 to TRBJ1-2; 7 positions match TRBD1. CDR1 MDHEN and CDR2 SYDVKM come from the germline V gene. This CDR3 has 13 residues. After removal of 3 bases from V and 4 bases from J, the junction contained 2 bases not matched to a gene. CDR3 nucleotide sequence: TGTGCCAGCAGTTTCCACAGGGGCTATGGCTACACCTTC. This sequence encodes CASSFHRGYGYTF.

The gene calls are TRBV4-1 and TRBJ1-5; TRBD1 aligns across 9 bases. V shed 4 bases, J shed 4 bases, and the junction held 8 bases outside the gene matches. The CDR3 length is 16 residues. Germline V gene data show CDR1 as MGHRA and CDR2 as YSYEKL. This chain's CDR3 is CASSPTWTGANQPQHF. The CDR3 region has the DNA TGCGCCAGCAGCCCGACTTGGACAGGGGCTAATCAGCCCCAGCATTTT.

The chain links TRBV7-9 to TRBJ2-5; no clear D gene. V shed 3 bases and J shed 5 bases, with 19 bases lying between them. The germline V gene encodes CDR1 SEHNR and CDR2 FQNEAQ (reference sequence). This CDR3 contains 16 residues. The CDR3 coding sequence is TGTGCCAGCAGCTTTCCAAGGGAAAAGGGTTCCGAGACCCAGTACTTC. It translates to CASSFPREKGSETQYF.